The 2 T cell receptor beta chains listed next were all sequenced from one sample in a study of shared clonotypes between healthy human individuals. Data came from immunoSEQ multiplex PCR; TCRdb stores just in-frame clones and leaves some out. This table holds more than 2 million clones, about 95% found once. It was CD45RO-negative cells, positively selected for CCR7, that made up naive CD8 cells, with terminally differentiated effector memory CD45RA+ cells excluded. Sequencing used naive CD8+ T cells sorted from blood. The receptors here all came from a man younger than 35 in good health.

Regarding this clone: This sample also contains other DNA sequences that code for the same CDR3. This chain uses TRBV28 with TRBJ1-5; 12 nucleotides align to TRBD1. V shed 5 bases, J shed 7 bases, and the junction held 6 bases outside the gene matches. The CDR3 has 15 residues. Germline loops: CDR1 MDHEN, CDR2 SYDVKM. CDR3 nucleotide sequence: TGTGCCAGCAGTCCGGGACAGGGGGCGGGCCAGCCCCAGCATTTT. Translating it yields CASSPGQGAGQPQHF.

V gene TRBV7-9 combines with J gene TRBJ2-4; D call uncertain. CDR1 and CDR2 (germline): SEHNR, FQNEAQ (reference sequence). This CDR3 has 13 amino acids. V gave up 4 bases and J gave up 5 bases, with 9 bases separating them. The CDR3 spells CASSYSTENIQYF. In DNA, the CDR3 is TGTGCCAGCAGCTATAGCACAGAAAACATTCAGTACTTC.